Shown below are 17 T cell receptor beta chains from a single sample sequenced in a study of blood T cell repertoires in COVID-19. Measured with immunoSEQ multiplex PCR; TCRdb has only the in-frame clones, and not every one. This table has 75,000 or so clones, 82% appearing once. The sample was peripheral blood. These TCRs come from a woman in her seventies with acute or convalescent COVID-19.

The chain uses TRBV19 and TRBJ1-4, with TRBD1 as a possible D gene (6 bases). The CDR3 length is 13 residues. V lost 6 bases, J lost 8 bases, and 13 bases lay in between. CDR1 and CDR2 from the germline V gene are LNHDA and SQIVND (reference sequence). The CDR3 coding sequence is TGTGCCAGTAGCCGGGCAGGGGAAGAAAAACTGTTTTTT. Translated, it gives CASSRAGEEKLFF.

CDR3 amino acids: CASRLRQGATDTQYF. CDR3 in DNA: TGTGCCAGCAGATTAAGACAGGGGGCCACAGATACGCAGTATTTT. This sequence joins TRBV27 and TRBJ2-3; 10 nucleotides align to TRBD1. The germline gives CDR1 MNHEY, CDR2 SMNVEV (reference sequence). The CDR3 contains 15 residues. Trimming cost V 6 bases and J 2 bases; bases outside gene matches: 5.

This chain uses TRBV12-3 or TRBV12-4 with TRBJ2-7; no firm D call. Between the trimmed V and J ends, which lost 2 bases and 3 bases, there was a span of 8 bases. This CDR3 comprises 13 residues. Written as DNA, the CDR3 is TGTGCCAGCAGTTTAAGTGTCAGCTACGAGCAGTACTTC. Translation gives CASSLSVSYEQYF.

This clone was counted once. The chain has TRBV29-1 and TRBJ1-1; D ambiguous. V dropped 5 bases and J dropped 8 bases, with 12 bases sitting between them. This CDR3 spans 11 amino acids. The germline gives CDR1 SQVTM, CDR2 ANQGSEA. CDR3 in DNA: TGCAGCGTTTTTAACCCGGGAGAAGCTTTCTTT. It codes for CSVFNPGEAFF.

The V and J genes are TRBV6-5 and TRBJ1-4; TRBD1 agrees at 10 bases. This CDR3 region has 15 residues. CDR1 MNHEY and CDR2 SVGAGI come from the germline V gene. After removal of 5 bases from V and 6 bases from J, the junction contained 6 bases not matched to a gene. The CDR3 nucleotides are TGTGCCAGCAGTCCCAGACAGGGGGCGGATGAAAAACTGTTTTTT. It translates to CASSPRQGADEKLFF.

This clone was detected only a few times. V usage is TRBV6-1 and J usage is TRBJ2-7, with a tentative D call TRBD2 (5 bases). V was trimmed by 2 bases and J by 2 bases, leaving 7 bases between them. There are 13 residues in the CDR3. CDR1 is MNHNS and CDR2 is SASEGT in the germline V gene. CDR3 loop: CASSELGAYEQYF. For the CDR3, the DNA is TGTGCCAGCAGTGAACTCGGGGCCTACGAGCAGTACTTC.

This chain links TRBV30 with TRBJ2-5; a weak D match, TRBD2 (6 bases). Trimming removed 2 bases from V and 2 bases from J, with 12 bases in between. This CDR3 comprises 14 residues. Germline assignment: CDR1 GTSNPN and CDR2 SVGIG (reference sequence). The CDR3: CAWSYGGGQETQYF. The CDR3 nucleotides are TGTGCCTGGAGTTACGGGGGTGGTCAAGAGACCCAGTACTTC.

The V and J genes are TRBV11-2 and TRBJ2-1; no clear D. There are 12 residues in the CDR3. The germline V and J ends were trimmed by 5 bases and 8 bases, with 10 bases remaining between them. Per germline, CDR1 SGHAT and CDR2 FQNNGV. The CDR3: CASSQRLDEQFF. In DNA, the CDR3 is TGTGCCAGCAGCCAGCGACTCGATGAGCAGTTCTTC.

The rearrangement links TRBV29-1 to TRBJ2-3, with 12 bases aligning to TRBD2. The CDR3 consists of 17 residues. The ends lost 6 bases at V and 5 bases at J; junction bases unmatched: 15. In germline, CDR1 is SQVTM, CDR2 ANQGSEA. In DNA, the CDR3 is TGCAGCGTACTAGGACTAGCGGGACCTAAATGGGGAGATACGCAGTATTTT. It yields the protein CSVLGLAGPKWGDTQYF.

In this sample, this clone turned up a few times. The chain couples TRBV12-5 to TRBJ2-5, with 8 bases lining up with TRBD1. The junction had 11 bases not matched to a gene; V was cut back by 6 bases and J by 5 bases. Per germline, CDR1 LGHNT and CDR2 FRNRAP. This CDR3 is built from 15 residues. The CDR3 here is CASGRPTGGWETQYF. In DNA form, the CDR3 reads TGTGCTAGTGGACGACCTACAGGGGGTTGGGAGACCCAGTACTTC.

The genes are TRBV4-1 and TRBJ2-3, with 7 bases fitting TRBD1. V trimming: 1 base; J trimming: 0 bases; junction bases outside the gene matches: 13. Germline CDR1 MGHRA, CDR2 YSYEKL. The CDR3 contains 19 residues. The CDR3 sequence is CASSQAHRGWSTSTDTQYF. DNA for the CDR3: TGCGCCAGCAGCCAAGCTCACAGGGGATGGAGTACTAGCACAGATACGCAGTATTTT.

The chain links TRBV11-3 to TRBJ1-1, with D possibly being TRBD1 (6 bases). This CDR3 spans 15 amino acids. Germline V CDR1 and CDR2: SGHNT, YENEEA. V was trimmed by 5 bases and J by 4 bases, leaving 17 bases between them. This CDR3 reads CASSQGGGLGTEAFF. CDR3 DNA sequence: TGTGCCAGCAGCCAAGGGGGGGGGCTTGGCACTGAAGCTTTCTTT. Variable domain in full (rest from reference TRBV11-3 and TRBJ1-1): EAGVVQSPRYKIIEKKQPVAFWCNPISGHNTLYWYLQNLGQGPELLIRYENEEAVDDSQLPKDRFSAERLKGVDSTLKIQPAELGDSAVYLCASSQGGGLGTEAFFGQGTRLTVV.

CDR3 amino acids: CAWSSKGPNNQPQHF. CDR3 sequence (DNA): TGTGCCTGGAGTTCTAAGGGGCCAAACAATCAGCCCCAGCATTTT. The genes are TRBV30 and TRBJ1-5; weak D call: TRBD1 (5 bases). V dropped 2 bases and J dropped 3 bases, with 14 bases sitting between them. CDR3 length equals 15 residues. Germline V gene sequence: CDR1 GTSNPN, CDR2 SVGIG (reference sequence).

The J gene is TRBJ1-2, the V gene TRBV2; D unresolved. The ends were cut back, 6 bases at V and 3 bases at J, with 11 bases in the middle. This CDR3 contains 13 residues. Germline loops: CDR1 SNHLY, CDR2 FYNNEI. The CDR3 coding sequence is TGTGCCAGCAGGGAGACGGAATACTATGGCTACACCTTC. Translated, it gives CASRETEYYGYTF.

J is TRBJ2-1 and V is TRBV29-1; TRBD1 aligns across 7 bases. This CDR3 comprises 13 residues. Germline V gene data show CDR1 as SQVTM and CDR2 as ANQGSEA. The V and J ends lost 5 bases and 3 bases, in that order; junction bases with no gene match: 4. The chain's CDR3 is CSVQGEGYNEQFF. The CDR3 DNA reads TGCAGCGTTCAGGGGGAAGGCTACAATGAGCAGTTCTTC.

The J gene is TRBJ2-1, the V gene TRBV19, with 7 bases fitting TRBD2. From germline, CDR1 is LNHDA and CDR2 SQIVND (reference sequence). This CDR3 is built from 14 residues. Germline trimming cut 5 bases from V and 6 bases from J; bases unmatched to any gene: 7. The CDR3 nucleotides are TGTGCCAGTAGTTCTTCTAGCGGACGCAATGAGCAGTTCTTC. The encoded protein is CASSSSSGRNEQFF.

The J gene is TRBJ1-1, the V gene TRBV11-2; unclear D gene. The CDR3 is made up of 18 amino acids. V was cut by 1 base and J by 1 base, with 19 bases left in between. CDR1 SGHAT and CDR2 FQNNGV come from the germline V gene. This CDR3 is CASSLALSGLTENTEAFF. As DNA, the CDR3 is TGTGCCAGCAGCTTAGCACTATCGGGTCTAACGGAGAACACTGAAGCTTTCTTT.